A single T cell receptor (beta chain) is shown here with its context. Clinical history reported by participants formed the basis on which cohorts were assigned. The data belong to a study of blood T cell repertoires in COVID-19. The repertoire was sequenced with immunoSEQ multiplex PCR; TCRdb's copy has only in-frame clones and lacks some. The data show about 270,000 clones, around 91% seen once. The source is a woman between 18 and 29 years old who had recovered from COVID-19. Specimen: PBMCs or T cells enriched from blood (not recorded which).

The CDR3 sequence is CARIKGGADTEAFF. CDR3 sequence (DNA): TGTGCCCGGATTAAAGGGGGGGCGGACACTGAAGCTTTCTTT. The V call is TRBV30, the J call TRBJ1-1; D possibly corresponds to TRBD1 (6 bases). V lost 8 bases to trimming and J lost 3 bases, with 19 bases between them. This CDR3 contains 14 residues. The germline CDR1 and CDR2 sequences are GTSNPN and SVGIG (reference sequence).